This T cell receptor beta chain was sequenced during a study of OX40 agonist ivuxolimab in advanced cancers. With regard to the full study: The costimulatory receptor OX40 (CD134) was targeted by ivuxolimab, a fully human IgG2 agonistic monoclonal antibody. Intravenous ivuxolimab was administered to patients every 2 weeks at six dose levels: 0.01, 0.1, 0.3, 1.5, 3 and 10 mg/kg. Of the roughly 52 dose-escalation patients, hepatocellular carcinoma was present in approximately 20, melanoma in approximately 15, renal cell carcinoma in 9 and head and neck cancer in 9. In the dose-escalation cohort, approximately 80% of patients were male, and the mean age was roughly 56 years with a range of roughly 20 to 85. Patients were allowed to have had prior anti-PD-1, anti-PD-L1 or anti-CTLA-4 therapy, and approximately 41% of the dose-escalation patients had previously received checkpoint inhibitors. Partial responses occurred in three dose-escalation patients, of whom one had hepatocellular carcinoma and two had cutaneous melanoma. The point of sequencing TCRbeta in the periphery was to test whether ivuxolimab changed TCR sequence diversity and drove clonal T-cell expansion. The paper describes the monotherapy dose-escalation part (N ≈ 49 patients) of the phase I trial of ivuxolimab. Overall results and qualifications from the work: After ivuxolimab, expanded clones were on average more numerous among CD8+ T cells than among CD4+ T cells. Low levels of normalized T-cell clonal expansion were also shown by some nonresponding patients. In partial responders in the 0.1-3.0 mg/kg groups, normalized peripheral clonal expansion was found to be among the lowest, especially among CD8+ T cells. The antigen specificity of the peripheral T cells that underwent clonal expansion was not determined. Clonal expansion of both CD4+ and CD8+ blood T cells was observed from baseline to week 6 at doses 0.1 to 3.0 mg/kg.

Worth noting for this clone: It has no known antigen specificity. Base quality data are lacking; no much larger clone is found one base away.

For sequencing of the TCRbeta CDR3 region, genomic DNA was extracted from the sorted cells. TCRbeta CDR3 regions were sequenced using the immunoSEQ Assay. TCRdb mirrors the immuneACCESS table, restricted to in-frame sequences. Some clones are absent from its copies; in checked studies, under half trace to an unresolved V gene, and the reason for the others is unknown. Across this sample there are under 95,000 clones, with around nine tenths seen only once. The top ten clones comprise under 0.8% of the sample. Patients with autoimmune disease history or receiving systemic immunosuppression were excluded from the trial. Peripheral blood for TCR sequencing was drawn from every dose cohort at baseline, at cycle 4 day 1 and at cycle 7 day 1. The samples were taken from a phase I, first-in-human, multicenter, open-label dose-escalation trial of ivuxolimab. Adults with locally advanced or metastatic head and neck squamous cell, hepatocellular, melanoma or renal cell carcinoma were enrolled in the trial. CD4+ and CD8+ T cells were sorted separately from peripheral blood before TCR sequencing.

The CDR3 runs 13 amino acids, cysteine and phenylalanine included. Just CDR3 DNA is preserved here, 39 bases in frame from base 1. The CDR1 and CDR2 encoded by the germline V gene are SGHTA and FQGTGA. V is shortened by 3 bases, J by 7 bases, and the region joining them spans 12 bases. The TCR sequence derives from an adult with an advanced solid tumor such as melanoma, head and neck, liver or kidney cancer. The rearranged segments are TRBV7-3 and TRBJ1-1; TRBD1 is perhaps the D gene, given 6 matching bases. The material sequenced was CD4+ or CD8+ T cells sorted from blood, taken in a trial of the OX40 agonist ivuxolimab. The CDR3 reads CASSFNRDIEAFF. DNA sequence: TGTGCCAGCAGCTTTAACAGGGATATTGAAGCTTTCTTT. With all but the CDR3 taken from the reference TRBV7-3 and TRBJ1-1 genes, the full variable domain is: GAGVSQTPSNKVTEKGKYVELRCDPISGHTALYWYRQSLGQGPEFLIYFQGTGAADDSGLPNDRFFAVRPEGSVSTLKIQRTERGDSAVYLCASSFNRDIEAFFGQGTRLTVV.